This paragraph covers one TCR beta chain sequence. Its antigen remains unidentified. Method: immunoSEQ multiplex PCR; TCRdb's copy keeps in-frame clones and lacks some. This sample has tens of thousands of clones, with approximately 85% found just once. The data derive from a study of identifying expanded T cells in peripheral blood. Healthy donors had no documented immune events, such as infections, while sampled. Overall study findings and caveats: Technical replicates showed approximately 1.2 changed clones; roughly two weeks roughly 15; four weeks 19. Clone count variance between approximately two-week samples rose with total template count.

This TCR was sampled from a person aged 18 to 75 in good health. The sample comprised blood.

CDR3: CASSLYAGDGEQYF. CDR3 DNA: TGTGCCAGCAGCTTATACGCGGGAGATGGCGAGCAGTACTTC. The rearrangement joins TRBV7-7 to TRBJ2-7, with TRBD2 identical over 7 bases. Germline V gene data show CDR1 as SSHAT and CDR2 as FNYEAQ (reference sequence). The CDR3 is 14 residues long. The ends lost 2 bases at V and 6 bases at J; junction bases unmatched: 7.